This T cell receptor (beta chain) comes out of a study of Graves' ophthalmopathy and Graves' hyperthyroidism. Study-wide results and limits: Ophthalmopathy progression was predicted with 65% to 71% sensitivity and roughly 79% specificity. Also, most clonotypes expanded in the thyroid above 0.001 frequency appeared in blood.

Amplification of the TCR beta CDR3 regions used RNA transcripts (as template). HTBI-primed first-round RT-PCR preceded second-round multiplex PCR. TCRdb ran MiXCR on the multiplex PCR reads and lists one entry per CDR3 protein. Of some 150,000 distinct CDR3 sequences listed, 39% are singletons. About this clonotype itself: The target antigen is unknown.

Trimming removed 7 bases from V and 1 base from J, with 7 bases in between. CDR3 length equals 13 residues. This chain joins TRBV12-3 or TRBV12-4 and TRBJ2-2; a possible D gene is TRBD2 (6 bases). The TCR comes from a man between 25 and 39 years old with Graves' ophthalmopathy. The sequencing input was peripheral blood. CDR3 sequence reads: CASKEGNTGELFF. The CDR3, as DNA: TGTGCCAGCAAGGAGGGGAACACCGGGGAGCTGTTTTTT.